These 20 T cell receptor beta chains were all obtained from the same sample, sequenced in a study of T cell clonality in common variable immunodeficiency. The method was immunoSEQ multiplex PCR; TCRdb's version includes in-frame clones alone and lacks a portion of them. Observed in the sample are 75,000 to 85,000 clones, none of them singletons. Material: peripheral blood mononuclear cells. All receptors derive from a person between 18 and 75 years old in good health.

At least ten counts were recorded for this clone. From the germline J gene comes the end of the CDR3, since the read stops 3 residues before it. This sequence joins TRBV5-1 and TRBJ2-3; a possible D gene is TRBD1 (5 bases). Trimming pared 0 bases from V and 5 bases from J, leaving 16 bases between. Per germline, CDR1 SGHRS and CDR2 YFSETQ. The CDR3 has 16 residues. The CDR3 DNA, read in part, is TGCGCCAGCAGCTTGGGGGGCGTTAAGACCGGAGATACG. This translates into CASSLGGVKTGDT. The complete CDR3 sequence is CASSLGGVKTGDTQYF. The complete variable domain, with remaining parts taken from reference TRBV5-1 and TRBJ2-3, reads KAGVTQTPRYLIKTRGQQVTLSCSPISGHRSVSWYQQTPGQGLQFLFEYFSETQRNKGNFPGRFSGRQFSNSRSEMNVSTLELGDSALYLCASSLGGVKTGDTQYFGPGTRLTVL.

This clone was detected ten times or more. The read ends 3 residues before the CDR3 terminus; that terminus is restored from the germline J gene. V usage is TRBV5-1 and J usage is TRBJ2-1, with TRBD2 matching over 13 bases. V dropped 4 bases and J dropped 4; count of bases not matched to a gene: 5. Germline CDR1 reads SGHRS; CDR2 reads YFSETQ. The CDR3 runs to 16 residues. The CDR3 loop reads CASSPGLAGTYNEQFF. The CDR3 bases that were read are TGCGCCAGCAGCCCGGGACTAGCGGGAACTTACAATGAG.

This clone was counted many times. The CDR3 end lies 3 residues beyond the end of the read and is filled in from the germline J gene. This rearrangement joins TRBV5-1 to TRBJ2-7; the D is unclear. The CDR3 length is 15 residues. V shed 2 bases and J shed 0 bases, with 12 bases lying between them. Germline CDR1 reads SGHRS; CDR2 reads YFSETQ. The CDR3 DNA, read in part, is TGCGCCAGCAGCTTTGAGAGCAGGAGCTCCTACGAG. Protein product: CASSFESRSSYE. Given in full, the CDR3 is CASSFESRSSYEQYF.

Many counts were recorded for this clone. The read ends 3 residues shy of where the CDR3 ends; the end is completed using the germline J gene. The gene calls are TRBV6-2 or TRBV6-3 and TRBJ2-2; D is perhaps TRBD1 (6 bases). The CDR3 is 16 residues long. V lost 6 bases and J 0 bases, leaving 14 bases between the germline ends. CDR1 is MNHEY, CDR2 SVGEGT, per germline. Here the CDR3 reads CASSVRQVSNTGELFF. The CDR3 DNA, read in part, is TGTGCCAGCAGCGTGCGACAGGTCTCGAACACCGGGGAG.

In this sample, this clone turned up many times. The DNA ends 3 residues before the CDR3 does, and the rest of the CDR3 is filled in from the germline J gene. V usage is TRBV15 and J usage is TRBJ1-6; 10 bases match TRBD1. The CDR3 length is 15 residues. Germline V gives CDR1 LNHNV, CDR2 YYDKDF (reference sequence). The junction had 0 bases not matched to a gene; V was cut back by 0 bases and J by 7 bases. CDR3 loop: CATSREDRGNSPLHF. The covered CDR3 bases are TGTGCCACCAGCAGAGAGGACAGGGGGAATTCACCC.

The table lists this clone with many counts. Coverage ceases 3 residues before the CDR3 finishes, and the germline J gene fills in the end. The gene calls are TRBV11-2 and TRBJ2-5; 8 bases are shared with TRBD2. The germline CDR1 and CDR2 sequences are SGHAT and FQNNGV. Unmatched junction bases numbered 10, after V lost 6 bases and J lost 7 bases. The CDR3 length is 14 residues. CDR3 DNA (partial): TGTGCCAGCAGTTCGGAGACTAGCGTTGGGACC. Its translation: CASSSETSVGT. Given in full, the CDR3 is CASSSETSVGTQYF.

This clone was seen at least ten times. The DNA ends 3 residues before the CDR3 does, and the rest of the CDR3 is filled in from the germline J gene. The chain couples TRBV7-2 to TRBJ2-3; D not certain. V dropped 1 base and J dropped 4 bases, with 12 bases sitting between them. The CDR3 extends over 15 amino acids. Germline V gene sequence: CDR1 SGHTA, CDR2 FQGNSA. The CDR3 protein is CASSLVARSSDTQYF. The part of the CDR3 DNA that was read is TGTGCCAGCAGCTTAGTGGCCAGGAGTTCAGATACG.

This clone has at least ten counts. CDR3 in amino acids: CASSSGGTSGRYNEQFF. CDR3 bases read: TGTGCCAGCAGTTCCGGGGGGACTAGCGGGAGGTACAATGAG. The V gene is TRBV28, the J gene TRBJ2-1; 15 bases are shared with TRBD2. The read ends 3 residues before the CDR3 terminus; that terminus is restored from the germline J gene. CDR3 length: 17 amino acids. V lost 4 bases and J lost 4; bases outside the gene matches: 5. Germline loops: CDR1 MDHEN, CDR2 SYDVKM.

This clone was counted ten times or more. Read coverage stops 3 residues before the CDR3 terminus; the germline J gene supplies the remainder. The chain has TRBV5-6 and TRBJ1-1; tentative D call: TRBD1 (5 bases). The germline CDR1 and CDR2 sequences are SGHDT and YYEEEE. Trimming stripped 4 bases from V and 7 bases from J, with 20 bases between. This CDR3 contains 15 residues. Partial CDR3 DNA: TGTGCCAGCAGCCCGGGACTATCCCCCCTTATTGAA. Translated: CASSPGLSPLIE. Given in full, the CDR3 is CASSPGLSPLIEAFF.

This clone was observed at least ten times. Read data end 3 residues before the CDR3 end; the end is taken from the germline J gene. The chain employs TRBV7-3 and TRBJ2-5; weak D call: TRBD1 (6 bases). This CDR3 is 15 amino acids long. Trimming pared 4 bases from V and 5 bases from J, leaving 17 bases between. Germline V lookup: CDR1 SGHTA, CDR2 FQGTGA. The CDR3 DNA, read in part, is TGTGCCAGCAGCTCCGGTTCAGGGGTGGCGGAGACC. Protein sequence: CASSSGSGVAET. The CDR3 as a whole reads CASSSGSGVAETQYF.

There are many counts of this clone. The CDR3 goes on 3 residues after the read ends, and that part is filled in from the germline J gene. The V and J genes are TRBV3-1 (or the pseudogene TRBV3-2) and TRBJ1-1; D uncertain. The CDR3 contains 15 residues. Germline CDR1 reads LGHDT; CDR2 reads YNNKEL (reference sequence). The ends were cut back, 0 bases at V and 0 bases at J, with 8 bases in the middle. The CDR3 protein is CASSQDLGLNTEAFF. The part of the CDR3 DNA that was read is TGTGCCAGCAGCCAAGATTTGGGCCTGAACACTGAA.

This clone was seen only a few times. The CDR3 extends 3 residues past the end of the read, so its final part is completed from the germline J gene. The chain uses TRBV11-1 and TRBJ2-3; TRBD2 aligns across 10 bases. J gave up 4 bases and V 3 bases, and 4 bases lay outside the gene matches. This CDR3 comprises 15 residues. Germline lookup yields CDR1 SGHAT and CDR2 FQDESV (reference sequence). The sequenced part of the CDR3 DNA is TGTGCCAGCAGCTTCTGGACTAGCGGATCAGATACG. Translating it yields CASSFWTSGSDT. The whole CDR3 protein is CASSFWTSGSDTQYF.

This clone has a count of ten or more. Sequencing ends 3 residues short of the CDR3 end; the germline J gene provides the rest. The V call is TRBV7-3, the J call TRBJ2-3; 11 bases line up with TRBD2. CDR3 length: 17 residues. Germline-derived CDR1 and CDR2 are SGHTA and FQGTGA. The V segment lost 2 bases and the J segment 6 bases; nucleotides outside the gene matches: 10. The DNA read from the CDR3 is TGTGCCAGCAGCTTATACTTACTAGCGGGAGATGGGGATACG. It is translated as CASSLYLLAGDGDT. The complete CDR3 protein is CASSLYLLAGDGDTQYF.

This clone occurred many times. The CDR3 end is not reached by the read, which stops 3 residues before it; the germline J gene fills it in. The rearrangement joins TRBV19 to TRBJ1-2, with D possibly matching TRBD1 (6 bases). Germline CDR1 reads LNHDA; CDR2 reads SQIVND (reference sequence). The V end lost 3 bases, the J end lost 7 bases, and 21 bases lay between the germline ends. This CDR3 contains 16 residues. The chain's CDR3 is CASSIGTLAMWSGYTF. CDR3 DNA, as far as it was read: TGTGCCAGTAGTATTGGGACATTGGCCATGTGGTCTGGC.

This clone was counted many times. The DNA ends 3 residues before the CDR3 does, and the rest of the CDR3 is filled in from the germline J gene. This chain links TRBV19 with TRBJ2-1; tentatively, D is TRBD1 (6 bases). CDR3 size: 17 residues. Germline CDR1 reads LNHDA; CDR2 reads SQIVND (reference sequence). With 5 bases removed from V and 6 bases from J, the gap between germline ends came to 23 bases. Partial CDR3 DNA: TGTGCCAGTAGTCCATGGTCTACAGGGCCAAAGGTCAATGAG. Translated: CASSPWSTGPKVNE. The entire CDR3 protein is CASSPWSTGPKVNEQFF.

This clone was picked up many times. The read comes to an end 3 residues before the CDR3 does, leaving the germline J gene to fill in the end. This chain connects TRBV20-1 to TRBJ2-2, with D unclear. The V end was cut by 6 bases, the J end by 3 bases, with 17 bases between. The CDR3 runs to 15 residues. Germline CDR1 DFQATT, CDR2 SNEGSKA (reference sequence). The sequenced CDR3 bases are TGCAGTGCCAAGCTACGCGGAAGTTACACCGGGGAG. This encodes CSAKLRGSYTGE. From start to end, the CDR3 is CSAKLRGSYTGELFF.

This clone was observed many times. Read coverage stops 3 residues before the CDR3 terminus; the germline J gene supplies the remainder. The chain combines TRBV20-1 with TRBJ1-2; D call uncertain. This CDR3 region has 12 residues. The V gene's germline CDR1 is DFQATT and CDR2 SNEGSKA (reference sequence). CDR3: CSPRKGDQGYTF. Partial CDR3 DNA: TGCAGTCCCCGGAAGGGTGATCAGGGC.

This clone was seen ten or more times. The read terminates 3 residues before the CDR3 end, so the remaining end is supplied by the germline J gene. This chain uses TRBV5-1 with TRBJ2-1; 9 bases map to TRBD2. This CDR3 has 17 amino acids. CDR1 and CDR2 (germline): SGHRS, YFSETQ. The V and J ends lost 9 bases and 0 bases, in that order; junction bases with no gene match: 13. CDR3 region: CAILITSGHASYNEQFF. The part of the CDR3 DNA that was read is TGCGCCATCCTGATAACTAGCGGGCATGCCTCCTACAATGAG.

This clone was seen many times. Partial CDR3 DNA: TGCAGTGCTAAGGGACAGGGGATACAGCCC. Protein: CSAKGQGIQP. The CDR3 as a whole reads CSAKGQGIQPQHF. The chain has TRBV20-1 and TRBJ1-5, with TRBD1 matching over 10 bases. The CDR3 end lies 3 residues beyond the end of the read and is filled in from the germline J gene. The V gene end was trimmed by 4 bases and the J gene end by 7 bases; junction bases not matched to a gene: 4. CDR3 length: 13 residues. Germline CDR1 DFQATT, CDR2 SNEGSKA (reference sequence).

This clone was seen at least ten times. The read gets to within 3 residues of the CDR3 end, and the germline J gene fills in the rest. The chain joins TRBV2 to TRBJ2-2; TRBD2 agrees at 10 bases. The CDR3 is 15 amino acids. V lost 5 bases and J lost 1; bases outside the gene matches: 1. The germline V gene has CDR1 SNHLY and CDR2 FYNNEI. CDR3 DNA, as far as it was read: TGTGCCAGCAGTCGACTAGCGGGGAACACCGGGGAG. This gives the protein CASSRLAGNTGE. The full CDR3 protein reads CASSRLAGNTGELFF.